This T cell receptor (beta chain) was profiled in a study of T cells in Graves' hyperthyroidism and ophthalmopathy. Clinical Activity Scores of at least 3, NOSPECS grades of at least 4 and durations under 3 months characterized ophthalmopathy patients. The V gene's germline CDR1 is LNHDA and CDR2 SQIVND (reference sequence). V lost 9 bases to trimming and J lost 7 bases; unmatched junction nucleotides: 11. The CDR3 contains 15 residues. Amplified TCR beta CDR3 regions came from RNA transcripts. Researchers ran a first-round RT-PCR on the TCR CDR3 using the HTBI primer set. One entry per CDR3 protein results from TCRdb running MiXCR on the multiplex PCR reads. The repertoire holds about 400,000 distinct CDR3 sequences, with roughly an eighth as singletons.

The sequenced sample was blood. The chain employs TRBV19 and TRBJ2-2, with 10 bases aligning to TRBD2. The TCR originated in a man aged 45-65 years with Graves' ophthalmopathy. For the CDR3, the DNA is TGTGCCAGCACTAGCGGGACAGTTCAGGTCGGGGAGCTGTTTTTT. Residues: CASTSGTVQVGELFF.